This TCR beta chain was recorded in a study of cytomegalovirus exposure and HLA in healthy donors. Study-wide context: Of 300 to 450 genotyped donors, approximately 80% clustered with self-reported Caucasian donors. General study points: Highest at DRB1 and lowest at HLA-C, TCR association rates differed among HLA loci in a later analysis.

It was with 60 Vbeta and 13 Jbeta primers that the PCR ran. Some clones are missing from TCRdb's copy, which holds only in-frame ones; the method was immunoSEQ multiplex PCR. The sample has about 200,000 clones, and its top ten clones hold about 1.1%. Note on this clone: Antigen unknown.

This sequence was found in a girl aged 2 to 9 in good health and CMV-seropositive. Sequenced input: PBMCs.

The CDR3 loop reads CSVARGGTSNGVQYF. CDR3 nucleotide sequence: TGCAGCGTTGCGCGGGGGGGGACCTCAAATGGGGTCCAGTACTTC. This chain connects TRBV29-1 to TRBJ2-5; 9 nucleotides align to TRBD2. The V gene's germline CDR1 is SQVTM and CDR2 ANQGSEA. Trimming removed 4 bases from V and 10 bases from J; junction bases left unmatched: 16. CDR3 length: 15 residues.